This passage covers 10 T cell receptor beta chains from one sample sequenced in a study of shared clonotypes between healthy human individuals. Assay used: immunoSEQ multiplex PCR; TCRdb lists only in-frame clones, some missing. The repertoire includes millions of clones, approximately 92% of them detected once, and 0.11% to 0.15% sits in the top ten. Sequenced input: naive CD4+ T cells sorted from blood. Subset here: CD45RA+ positively selected. The receptor source for this set is a man in his late teens or twenties in good health.

This clone showed up just once. V usage is TRBV6-5 and J usage is TRBJ1-6, with unresolved D. Germline values: CDR1 MNHEY, CDR2 SVGAGI. CDR3 length equals 10 residues. Trimming removed 9 bases from V and 17 bases from J, with 14 bases in between. This CDR3 is CASPRVVVHF. The CDR3 DNA is TGTGCCAGTCCTAGGGTTGTGGTCCACTTT.

V is TRBV4-3 and J is TRBJ2-1; 12 bases are shared with TRBD2. CDR1 and CDR2 from the germline V gene are LGHNA and YSLEER. V dropped 2 bases and J dropped 4; count of bases not matched to a gene: 12. The CDR3 is 19 amino acids. The CDR3 DNA reads as TGCGCCAGCAGCCAAAGGACTAGCGGGACCGTTTCGCCATACAATGAGCAGTTCTTC. Its translation: CASSQRTSGTVSPYNEQFF.

The J gene is TRBJ2-5, the V gene TRBV10-3, with D perhaps matching TRBD1 or TRBD2 (5 bases each). V was shortened by 3 bases and J by 5 bases, with 13 bases between the two germline ends. The CDR3 is 14 amino acids. Germline V gene lookup returns CDR1 ENHRY and CDR2 SYGVKD. The CDR3 bases are TGTGCCATCAGTGATGGGGGAGCTAGGGAGACCCAGTACTTC. Amino acid sequence: CAISDGGARETQYF.

The rearrangement links TRBV28 to TRBJ2-7; D might be TRBD2 (6 bases). The germline V gene encodes CDR1 MDHEN and CDR2 SYDVKM. The CDR3 covers 16 residues. Trimming took 6 bases from V and 2 from J, leaving 20 bases between them. CDR3 protein: CASRPQAAGPPYEQYF. CDR3 nucleotide sequence: TGTGCCAGCAGACCGCAGGCTGCGGGACCACCCTACGAGCAGTACTTC.

The J gene is TRBJ2-1, the V gene TRBV27; D may correspond to TRBD1 or TRBD2 (5 bases each). V was shortened by 6 bases and J by 10 bases, with 16 bases between the two germline ends. Germline V gives CDR1 MNHEY, CDR2 SMNVEV (reference sequence). The CDR3 has 13 amino acids. The CDR3 reads CASSVSTWGEQFF. The DNA for the CDR3 is TGTGCCAGCAGCGTCTCGACTTGGGGGGAGCAGTTCTTC.

The chain joins TRBV18 to TRBJ2-1; 9 nucleotides line up with TRBD2. The V gene's germline CDR1 is KGHSH and CDR2 LQKENI. After removal of 2 bases from V and 4 bases from J, the junction contained 9 bases not matched to a gene. This CDR3 contains 17 residues. CDR3 in amino acids: CASSPIGAGGSYNEQFF. The DNA of the CDR3 is TGTGCCAGCTCACCAATAGGAGCGGGGGGTTCGTACAATGAGCAGTTCTTC.

DNA for the CDR3: TGTGCCAGCTCACCACCCATGAGCGGGGGGGCCGGAGAGCAGTACTTC. Residues: CASSPPMSGGAGEQYF. J is TRBJ2-7 and V is TRBV18, with TRBD2 matching over 10 bases. V lost 0 bases and J lost 7; bases outside the gene matches: 9. The CDR3 has 16 residues. CDR1 and CDR2 (germline): KGHSH, LQKENI. Combining the CDR3 with reference TRBV18 and TRBJ2-7 gives the whole variable domain NAGVMQNPRHLVRRRGQEARLRCSPMKGHSHVYWYRQLPEEGLKFMVYLQKENIIDESGMPKERFSAEFPKEGPSILRIQQVVRGDSAAYFCASSPPMSGGAGEQYFGPGTRLTVT.

This chain's CDR3 is CASKVEIQETQYF. Here the CDR3 DNA reads TGTGCCAGCAAGGTGGAGATCCAAGAGACCCAGTACTTC. V gene TRBV2 combines with J gene TRBJ2-5, with D uncertain. The CDR3 has 13 residues. The V and J ends lost 7 bases and 1 base respectively, with 10 bases between them. CDR1 and CDR2 (germline): SNHLY, FYNNEI.

The gene calls are TRBV28 and TRBJ1-1; 8 bases line up with TRBD1. V shed 3 bases, J shed 8 bases, and the junction held 5 bases outside the gene matches. The germline V gene encodes CDR1 MDHEN and CDR2 SYDVKM. This CDR3 is 13 amino acids long. CDR3 region: CASSLPDRGEAFF. CDR3 bases: TGTGCCAGCAGTTTGCCAGACAGGGGCGAAGCTTTCTTT.

Written as DNA, the CDR3 is TGTGCCAGTAGGAGACAGGGGGAGTTGAACACTGAAGCTTTCTTT. Translating it yields CASRRQGELNTEAFF. The rearrangement links TRBV19 to TRBJ1-1, with TRBD1 matching over 9 bases. Germline assignment: CDR1 LNHDA and CDR2 SQIVND (reference sequence). This CDR3 is 15 amino acids long. V shed 6 bases, J shed 0 bases, and the junction held 5 bases outside the gene matches.